The clone carrying this T cell receptor (beta chain) has at least ten counts. Antigen: not known. RNA transcripts gave rise to amplified TCR beta CDR3 regions. When the TCR CDR3 underwent first-round RT-PCR, the HTBI primer set was used. TCRdb recomputed calls from the multiplex PCR reads with MiXCR, one row per CDR3 protein. The table shows around 300,000 distinct CDR3 sequences, with roughly 13% occurring only once. The data derive from a study of T cells in Graves' hyperthyroidism and ophthalmopathy. Study-wide results and limits: Blood also held most thyroid clonotypes expanded beyond 0.001.

The germline V and J ends were trimmed by 4 bases and 4 bases, with 17 bases remaining between them. The germline V gene has CDR1 MDHEN and CDR2 SYDVKM. The CDR3 has 16 residues. The sample comprised blood. The J gene is TRBJ1-5, the V gene TRBV28, with D perhaps matching TRBD1 (6 bases). This TCR came from a woman in her 40s with Graves' hyperthyroidism. The CDR3 reads CASSSRTASPNQPQHF. CDR3 in DNA: TGTGCCAGCAGTTCCCGGACAGCGTCCCCTAATCAGCCCCAGCATTTT.